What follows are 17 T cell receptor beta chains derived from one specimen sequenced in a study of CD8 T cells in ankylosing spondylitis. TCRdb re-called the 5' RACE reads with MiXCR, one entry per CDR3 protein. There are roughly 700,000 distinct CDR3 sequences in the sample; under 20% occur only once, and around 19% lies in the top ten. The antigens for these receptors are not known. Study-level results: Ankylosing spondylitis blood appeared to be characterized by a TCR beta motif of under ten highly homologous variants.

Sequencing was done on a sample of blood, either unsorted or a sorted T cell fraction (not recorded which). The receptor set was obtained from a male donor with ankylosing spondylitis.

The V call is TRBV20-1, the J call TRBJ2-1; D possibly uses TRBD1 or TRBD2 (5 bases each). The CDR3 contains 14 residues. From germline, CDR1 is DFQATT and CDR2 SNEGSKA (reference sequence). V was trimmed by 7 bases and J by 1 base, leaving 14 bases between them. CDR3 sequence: CSVLRGASYNEQFF. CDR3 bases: TGCAGTGTTTTACGAGGGGCATCCTACAATGAGCAGTTCTTC.

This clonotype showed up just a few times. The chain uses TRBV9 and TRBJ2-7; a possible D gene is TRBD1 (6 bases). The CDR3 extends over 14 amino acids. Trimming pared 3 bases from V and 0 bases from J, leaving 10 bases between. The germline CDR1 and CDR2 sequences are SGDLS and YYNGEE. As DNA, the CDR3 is TGTGCCAGCAGCGGTACAGGGAACTCCTACGAGCAGTACTTC. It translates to CASSGTGNSYEQYF.

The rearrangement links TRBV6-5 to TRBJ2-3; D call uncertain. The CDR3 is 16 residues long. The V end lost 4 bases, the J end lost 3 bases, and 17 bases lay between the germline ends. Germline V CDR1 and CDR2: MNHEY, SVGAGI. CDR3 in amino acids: CASSSGRLRETDTQYF. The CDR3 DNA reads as TGTGCCAGCAGTTCCGGACGCCTTCGAGAGACAGATACGCAGTATTTT.

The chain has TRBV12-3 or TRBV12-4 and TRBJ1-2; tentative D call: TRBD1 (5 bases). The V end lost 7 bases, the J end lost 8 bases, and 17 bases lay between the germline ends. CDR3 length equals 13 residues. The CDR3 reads CASTAPGSGGYTF. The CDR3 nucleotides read TGTGCCAGCACCGCCCCAGGGTCGGGCGGCTACACCTTC.

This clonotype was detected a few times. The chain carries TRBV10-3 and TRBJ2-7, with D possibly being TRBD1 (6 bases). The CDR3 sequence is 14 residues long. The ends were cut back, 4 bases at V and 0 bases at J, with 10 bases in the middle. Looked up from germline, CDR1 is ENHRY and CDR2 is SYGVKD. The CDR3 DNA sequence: TGTGCCATCAGTGGGGCAGGGGTCTCCTACGAGCAGTACTTC. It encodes CAISGAGVSYEQYF.

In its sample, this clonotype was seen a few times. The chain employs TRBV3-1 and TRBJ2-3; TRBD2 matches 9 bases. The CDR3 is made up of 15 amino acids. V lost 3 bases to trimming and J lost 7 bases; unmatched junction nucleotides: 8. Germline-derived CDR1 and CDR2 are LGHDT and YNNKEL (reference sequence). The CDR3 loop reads CASSQAASGIYTQYF. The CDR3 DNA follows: TGTGCCAGCAGCCAGGCGGCTAGCGGGATATATACGCAGTATTTT.

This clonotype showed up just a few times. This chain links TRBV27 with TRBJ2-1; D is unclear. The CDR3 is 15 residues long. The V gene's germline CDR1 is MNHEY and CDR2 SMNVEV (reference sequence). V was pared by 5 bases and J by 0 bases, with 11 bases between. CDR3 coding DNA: TGTGCCAGCAGTCCAGATTGGGGCTCCTACAATGAGCAGTTCTTC. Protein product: CASSPDWGSYNEQFF.

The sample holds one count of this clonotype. CDR3 sequence (DNA): TGTGCCAGTAGGTCGGGATCCTCCATCACTGAAGCTTTCTTT. Residues: CASRSGSSITEAFF. The chain recombines TRBV19 with TRBJ1-1; D not resolved. V lost 6 bases, J lost 4 bases, and 15 bases lay in between. CDR1 is LNHDA and CDR2 is SQIVND in the germline V gene (reference sequence). The CDR3 runs to 14 residues.

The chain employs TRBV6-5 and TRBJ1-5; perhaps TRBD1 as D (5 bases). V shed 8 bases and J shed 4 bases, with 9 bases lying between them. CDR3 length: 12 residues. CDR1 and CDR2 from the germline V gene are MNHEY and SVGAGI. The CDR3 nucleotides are TGTGCCAGCGGGGGGGGGAATCAGCCCCAGCATTTT. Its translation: CASGGGNQPQHF.

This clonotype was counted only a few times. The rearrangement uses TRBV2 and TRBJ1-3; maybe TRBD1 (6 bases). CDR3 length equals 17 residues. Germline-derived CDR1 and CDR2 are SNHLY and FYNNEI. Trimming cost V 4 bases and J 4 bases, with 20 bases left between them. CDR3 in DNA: TGTGCCAGCAGTGCCAAGGGGGTCCGGGGGCCGGGAAACACCATATATTTT. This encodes CASSAKGVRGPGNTIYF.

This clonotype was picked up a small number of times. The CDR3 nucleotides read TGTGCCAGCAGTTTACCGGGACAGAGTTACGAGCAGTACTTC. Residues: CASSLPGQSYEQYF. The gene calls are TRBV12-3 or TRBV12-4 and TRBJ2-7; 7 bases align to TRBD1. This CDR3 has 14 residues. After removal of 2 bases from V and 4 bases from J, the junction contained 5 bases not matched to a gene.

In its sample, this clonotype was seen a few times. This CDR3 reads CATSRSIPQGANGYTF. The CDR3 DNA reads TGTGCCACCAGCAGATCGATTCCCCAGGGGGCGAATGGCTACACCTTC. The V call is TRBV15, the J call TRBJ1-2; 8 nucleotides match TRBD1. Germline CDR1 and CDR2: LNHNV and YYDKDF (reference sequence). Unmatched junction bases numbered 11, after V lost 2 bases and J lost 6 bases. CDR3 size: 16 residues.

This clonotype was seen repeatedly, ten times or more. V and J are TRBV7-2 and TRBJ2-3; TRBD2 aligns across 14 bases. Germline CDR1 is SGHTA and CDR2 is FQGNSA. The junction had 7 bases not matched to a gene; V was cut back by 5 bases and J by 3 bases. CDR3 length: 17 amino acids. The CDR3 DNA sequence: TGTGCCAGCAGCCCGGGACTAGCGGGAGTAAGGACAGATACGCAGTATTTT. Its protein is CASSPGLAGVRTDTQYF. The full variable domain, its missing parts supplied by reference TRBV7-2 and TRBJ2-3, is GAGVSQSPSNKVTEKGKDVELRCDPISGHTALYWYRQSLGQGLEFLIYFQGNSAPDKSGLPSDRFSAERTGGSVSTLTIQRTQQEDSAVYLCASSPGLAGVRTDTQYFGPGTRLTVL.

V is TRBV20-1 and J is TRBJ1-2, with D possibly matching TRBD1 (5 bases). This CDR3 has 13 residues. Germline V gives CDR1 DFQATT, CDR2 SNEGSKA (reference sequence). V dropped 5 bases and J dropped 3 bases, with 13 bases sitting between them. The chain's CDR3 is CSALPGTDYGYTF. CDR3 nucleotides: TGCAGTGCTCTTCCCGGGACCGACTATGGCTACACCTTC.

The CDR3 bases are TGTGCCAGCAGCCGGGGGGTGGTGACTAATGAAAAACTGTTTTTT. Its protein is CASSRGVVTNEKLFF. This chain connects TRBV9 to TRBJ1-4; D perhaps matches TRBD1 (5 bases). V lost 4 bases to trimming and J lost 2 bases, with 12 bases between them. The CDR3 spans 15 residues. The germline CDR1 and CDR2 sequences are SGDLS and YYNGEE.

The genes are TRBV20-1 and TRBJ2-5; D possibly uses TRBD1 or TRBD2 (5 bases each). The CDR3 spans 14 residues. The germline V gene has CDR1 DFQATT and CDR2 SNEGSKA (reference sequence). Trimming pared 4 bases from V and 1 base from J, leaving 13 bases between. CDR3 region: CSATMGDFQETQYF. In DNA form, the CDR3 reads TGCAGTGCTACAATGGGGGATTTCCAAGAGACCCAGTACTTC.

CDR3 residues: CATSGVGTRGTGELFF. The CDR3 DNA reads as TGTGCCACCAGTGGCGTCGGGACCCGTGGCACCGGGGAGCTGTTTTTT. The chain uses TRBV24-1 and TRBJ2-2; either TRBD1 or TRBD2 may fit D (5 bases each). Germline CDR1 is KGHDR and CDR2 is SFDVKD. Trimming removed 5 bases from V and 4 bases from J, with 16 bases in between. There are 16 residues in the CDR3.